One sample yielded the 17 T cell receptor beta chains listed below, sequenced in a study of radiotherapy plus CTLA-4 blockade in lung cancer. The table came from immunoSEQ multiplex PCR; TCRdb's copy has only in-frame clones and leaves some out. The sample consists of approximately 70,000 clones, roughly 76% of them appearing once. Sequenced material: peripheral blood, taken from a patient treated with radiotherapy plus ipilimumab. The receptors originated from a human donor with non-small cell lung cancer whose response to radiotherapy plus ipilimumab could not be evaluated. Some clones in this sample may be carry-over from other donors' samples.

This rearrangement joins TRBV6-6 to TRBJ2-7, with 9 bases that match TRBD1. CDR3 length: 13 amino acids. CDR1 and CDR2 from the germline V gene are MNHNY and SVGAGI (reference sequence). The V and J ends lost 6 bases and 2 bases, in that order; junction bases with no gene match: 2. CDR3 in amino acids: CASRRQGAYEQYF. The CDR3 nucleotides are TGTGCCAGCAGGCGACAGGGGGCCTACGAGCAGTACTTC.

V and J are TRBV7-5 and TRBJ2-7; the table's D call, TRBD2, was not checked against the DNA. TRBV7-5 is a pseudogene. CDR3 size: 15 residues. The CDR3 loop reads CARSSVVGGSYEQYF. DNA for the CDR3: TGTGCCAGAAGCTCAGTAGTCGGAGGGAGCTACGAGCAGTACTTC.

The chain uses TRBV18 and TRBJ2-1, with TRBD1 matching 8 bases. V shed 4 bases, J shed 6 bases, and the junction held 5 bases outside the gene matches. The CDR3 length is 14 residues. Germline CDR1 and CDR2: KGHSH and LQKENI. The CDR3 bases are TGTGCCAGCTCACTAGACAGGGGCCGCAATGAGCAGTTCTTC. As protein: CASSLDRGRNEQFF.

About this clone itself: At the DNA level, this CDR3 is encoded by other sequences in the same sample as well. V usage is TRBV4-3 and J usage is TRBJ1-5; D ambiguous. The CDR3 loop spans 14 amino acids. CDR1 LGHNA and CDR2 YSLEER come from the germline V gene. V gave up 2 bases and J gave up 5 bases, with 10 bases separating them. CDR3 nucleotide sequence: TGCGCCAGCAGCCAAAATTACCTAGATCAGCCCCAGCATTTT. Translating it yields CASSQNYLDQPQHF.

The chain recombines TRBV6-5 with TRBJ2-7, with a tentative D call TRBD2 (6 bases). This CDR3 comprises 13 residues. Germline CDR1 reads MNHEY; CDR2 reads SVGAGI. Trimming cost V 4 bases and J 5 bases, with 12 bases left between them. For the CDR3, the DNA is TGTGCCAGCAGTTCGGGACTCAGGGACGAGCAGTACTTC. It encodes CASSSGLRDEQYF.

The chain couples TRBV15 to TRBJ2-1; perhaps TRBD2 as D (5 bases). V lost 0 bases, J lost 9 bases, and 15 bases lay in between. The length of the CDR3 is 15 residues. The germline gives CDR1 LNHNV, CDR2 YYDKDF (reference sequence). The CDR3 reads CATSRDRRLGSEQFF. CDR3 bases: TGTGCCACCAGCAGAGATAGACGTCTGGGGAGTGAGCAGTTCTTC.

A few counts support this clone. V usage is TRBV5-1 and J usage is TRBJ1-1; D might be TRBD1 (5 bases). Germline CDR1 SGHRS, CDR2 YFSETQ. The V end was cut by 0 bases, the J end by 0 bases, with 12 bases between. This CDR3 has 16 residues. CDR3 residues: CASSLALGHLNTEAFF. The CDR3 bases are TGCGCCAGCAGCTTGGCCCTCGGACACTTGAACACTGAAGCTTTCTTT.

J is TRBJ1-1 and V is TRBV5-1, with 9 nucleotides matching TRBD1. CDR1 is SGHRS, CDR2 YFSETQ, per germline. J lost 3 bases, V lost 0 bases, and 3 bases had no gene match. The length of the CDR3 is 15 residues. CDR3 loop: CASSLGDRGYTEAFF. Here the CDR3 DNA reads TGCGCCAGCAGCTTGGGCGACAGGGGGTACACTGAAGCTTTCTTT.

Only a few counts were recorded for this clone. The rearrangement joins TRBV18 to TRBJ1-3; 8 bases are a match to TRBD1. Germline trimming cut 2 bases from V and 0 bases from J; bases unmatched to any gene: 3. The CDR3 contains 16 residues. CDR1 is KGHSH and CDR2 is LQKENI in the germline V gene. The CDR3 region has the DNA TGTGCCAGCTCACCATGGGACAGGTTCTCTGGAAACACCATATATTTT. Translated: CASSPWDRFSGNTIYF.

Only a few counts were recorded for this clone. The V and J genes are TRBV7-9 and TRBJ2-7; 7 bases line up with TRBD1. The length of the CDR3 is 14 residues. CDR1 and CDR2 (germline): SEHNR, FQNEAQ (reference sequence). The J segment lost 4 bases and the V segment lost 3 bases, leaving 6 bases of the junction unmatched. The CDR3 loop is CASSLRGGGYEQYF. CDR3 bases: TGTGCCAGCAGCTTGAGAGGGGGCGGTTACGAGCAGTACTTC.

The chain is built from TRBV4-2 and TRBJ2-5; TRBD2 agrees at 7 bases. The germline V gene has CDR1 LGHNA and CDR2 YNFKEQ. The CDR3 totals 14 residues. The ends lost 1 base at V and 4 bases at J; junction bases unmatched: 3. The CDR3: CASSQGSSGETQYF. Here the CDR3 DNA reads TGTGCCAGCAGCCAAGGGTCTAGCGGAGAGACCCAGTACTTC.

V gene TRBV10-3 combines with J gene TRBJ2-1; D is unresolved. V was shortened by 3 bases and J by 8 bases, with 5 bases between the two germline ends. Looked up from germline, CDR1 is ENHRY and CDR2 is SYGVKD. The CDR3 covers 11 residues. CDR3 DNA sequence: TGTGCCATCAGTGATGAGGATGAGCAGTTCTTC. Encoded protein: CAISDEDEQFF.

The CDR3 sequence is CASSPRGHDNEKLFF. The CDR3 nucleotides are TGTGCCAGCAGCCCCAGGGGTCACGACAATGAAAAACTGTTTTTT. The J gene is TRBJ1-4, the V gene TRBV9, with D possibly TRBD1 on 6 matching bases. Germline V gene sequence: CDR1 SGDLS, CDR2 YYNGEE. Trimming removed 4 bases from V and 5 bases from J, with 15 bases in between. The CDR3 consists of 15 residues.

The V call is TRBV5-4, the J call TRBJ2-2, with D possibly TRBD2 on 6 matching bases. Trimming removed 4 bases at V and 3 bases at J, with 16 bases between. There are 16 residues in the CDR3. From germline, CDR1 is SGHNT and CDR2 YYREEE (reference sequence). CDR3 region: CASSPGGTADTGELFF. The CDR3 DNA reads as TGTGCCAGCAGCCCCGGGGGAACCGCTGACACCGGGGAGCTGTTTTTT.

The rearrangement uses TRBV4-1 and TRBJ2-5, with 11 nucleotides matching TRBD1. The CDR3 totals 14 residues. The ends lost 1 base at V and 5 bases at J; junction bases unmatched: 0. Looked up from germline, CDR1 is MGHRA and CDR2 is YSYEKL. DNA of the CDR3: TGCGCCAGCAGCCAAGGGACAGGGGGCGAGACCCAGTACTTC. Residues: CASSQGTGGETQYF.

This chain uses TRBV7-3 with TRBJ2-5; weak D call: TRBD2 (6 bases). Germline loops: CDR1 SGHTA, CDR2 FQGTGA. V was pared by 5 bases and J by 5 bases, with 12 bases between. The CDR3 has 13 amino acids. The CDR3 DNA follows: TGTGCCAGCAGCAAGACTAGAGAGGAGACCCAGTACTTC. It translates to CASSKTREETQYF.

The CDR3 DNA sequence: TGTGCCAGCACCGTGGGAGGGGATCTCCACGAGCAGTACTTC. Its translation is CASTVGGDLHEQYF. The gene calls are TRBV28 and TRBJ2-7; 7 bases match TRBD2. Germline lookup yields CDR1 MDHEN and CDR2 SYDVKM. Losses at the gene ends were 7 bases for V and 5 bases for J; bases not matched to a gene: 11. This CDR3 has 14 residues.